This T cell receptor (beta chain) was recorded in a study of post-analysis software for immune sequencing data. About the research overall: The disease courses spanned relapsing-remitting, secondary progressive and progressive-relapsing forms of multiple sclerosis. The study, taken as a whole, reports: F measure clustering grouped samples strongly by preparation batch.

This clonotype was observed a handful of times. Its antigen is currently unknown. The library was made from cDNA and included unique molecular identifiers. Starting from about 0.94 to 9.7 million T cells, the study yielded hundreds of thousands of cDNA molecules. TCRdb re-called the PCR reads through MiXCR, storing one row per CDR3 protein. Among hundreds of thousands of distinct CDR3 sequences listed, approximately 53% were seen once. The receptor comes from a girl under 18 with multiple sclerosis. The sample consisted of blood.

The CDR3 DNA sequence: TGTGCCATCAGTGGAAGCGCGGATGGCTACACCTTC. Translation gives CAISGSADGYTF. The J gene is TRBJ1-2, the V gene TRBV10-3; D is uncertain. The CDR3 loop spans 12 amino acids. V was shortened by 4 bases and J by 6 bases, with 9 bases between the two germline ends. Per the germline V gene, CDR1 is ENHRY and CDR2 is SYGVKD.